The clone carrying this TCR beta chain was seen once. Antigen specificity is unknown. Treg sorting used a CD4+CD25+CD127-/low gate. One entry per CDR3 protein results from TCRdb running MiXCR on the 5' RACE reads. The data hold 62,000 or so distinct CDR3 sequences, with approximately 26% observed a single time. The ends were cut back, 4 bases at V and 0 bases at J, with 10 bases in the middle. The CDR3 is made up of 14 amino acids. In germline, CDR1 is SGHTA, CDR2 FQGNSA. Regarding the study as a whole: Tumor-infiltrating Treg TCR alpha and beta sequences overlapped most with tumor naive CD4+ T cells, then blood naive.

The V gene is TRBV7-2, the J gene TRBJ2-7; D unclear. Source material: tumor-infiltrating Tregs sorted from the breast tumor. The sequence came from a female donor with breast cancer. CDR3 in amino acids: CTSSSGRFSYEQYF. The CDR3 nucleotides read TGTACCAGCAGCTCCGGGCGGTTCTCCTACGAGCAGTACTTC.